Listed below are T cell receptor beta chains from one sample, sequenced in a study of HIV-infected children after antiretroviral therapy interruption. MiXCR was run by TCRdb on the 3' RACE reads, yielding one entry per CDR3 protein. The sample yields some 90,000 distinct CDR3 sequences, about 7% seen once. The source material was CD45RA+ CD4+ T cells from PBMCs, pooled from several time points, sampled from a donor given antiretroviral therapy, either interrupted or continuous. These receptors all come from a pool of human donors with HIV. Both conserved end residues are part of each CDR3. D genes are given only for firm matches. Part of the rows lack a size; the others show once, few, many or a class for expanded clones.

clone_size: many
d_call: .
j_call: TRBJ2-7
v_call: TRBV5-1
cdr3_aa: CASSSRASYEQYF
cdr3_nt: TGCGCCAGCAGCTCCCGGGCCTCCTACGAGCAGTACTTC

clone_size: many
d_call: .
j_call: TRBJ2-7
v_call: TRBV6-6
cdr3_aa: CASSYGREQYF
cdr3_nt: TGTGCCAGCAGTTACGGACGGGAGCAGTACTTC

clone_size: many
d_call: TRBD1
j_call: TRBJ1-1
v_call: TRBV12-3/TRBV12-4
cdr3_aa: CASSLGTANTEAFF
cdr3_nt: TGTGCCAGCAGTTTGGGGACAGCGAACACTGAAGCTTTCTTT

clone_size: few
d_call: .
j_call: TRBJ2-1
v_call: TRBV18
cdr3_aa: CASSQGHGTYNEQFF
cdr3_nt: TGTGCCAGCTCACAAGGACATGGTACCTACAATGAGCAGTTCTTC

clone_size: many
d_call: .
j_call: TRBJ1-5
v_call: TRBV19
cdr3_aa: CASSIRGRRRQPQHF
cdr3_nt: TGTGCCAGTAGTATTAGAGGGCGTCGGCGGCAGCCCCAGCATTTT

clone_size: many
d_call: .
j_call: TRBJ1-1
v_call: TRBV18
cdr3_aa: CASSMLENTEAFF
cdr3_nt: TGTGCCAGCTCAATGCTGGAGAACACTGAAGCTTTCTTT

clone_size: many
d_call: .
j_call: TRBJ2-5
v_call: TRBV7-2
cdr3_aa: CASSLPGLETQYF
cdr3_nt: TGTGCCAGCAGCTTACCGGGACTAGAGACCCAGTACTTC

clone_size: many
d_call: .
j_call: TRBJ2-1
v_call: TRBV11-1
cdr3_aa: CASSTADSYNEQFF
cdr3_nt: TGTGCCAGCAGCACTGCAGACTCCTACAATGAGCAGTTCTTC

clone_size: .
d_call: .
j_call: TRBJ1-1
v_call: TRBV12-3/TRBV12-4
cdr3_aa: CASLFVGGSLAEAFF
cdr3_nt: TGTGCCAGCCTCTTTGTAGGAGGATCGTTGGCTGAAGCTTTCTTT

clone_size: many
d_call: TRBD1
j_call: TRBJ2-2
v_call: TRBV24-1
cdr3_aa: CATSDMTGRNTGELFF
cdr3_nt: TGTGCCACCAGTGATATGACAGGGCGGAACACCGGGGAGCTGTTTTTT

clone_size: few
d_call: TRBD2
j_call: TRBJ2-1
v_call: TRBV7-9
cdr3_aa: CASSTRGLAGKDEQFF
cdr3_nt: TGTGCCAGCAGCACGCGGGGACTAGCGGGGAAAGATGAGCAGTTCTTC

clone_size: .
d_call: TRBD2
j_call: TRBJ2-1
v_call: TRBV4-2
cdr3_aa: CASSNLAGGPNNEQFF
cdr3_nt: TGTGCCAGCAGTAATTTAGCGGGGGGGCCGAACAATGAGCAGTTCTTC

clone_size: many
d_call: .
j_call: TRBJ1-6
v_call: TRBV12-3/TRBV12-4
cdr3_aa: CASSFGQNLSLHF
cdr3_nt: TGTGCCAGCAGTTTTGGTCAGAATCTGTCCCTCCACTTT

clone_size: many
d_call: .
j_call: TRBJ1-6
v_call: TRBV2
cdr3_aa: CASSDRGVLNSPLHF
cdr3_nt: TGTGCCAGCAGTGATCGGGGCGTCCTTAATTCACCCCTCCACTTT

clone_size: many
d_call: .
j_call: TRBJ2-4
v_call: TRBV10-2
cdr3_aa: CASSAVVVAKNIQYF
cdr3_nt: TGCGCCAGCAGTGCCGTCGTGGTAGCCAAAAACATTCAGTACTTC

clone_size: .
d_call: .
j_call: TRBJ2-2
v_call: TRBV12-1
cdr3_aa: CASSPKRQMNTGELFF
cdr3_nt: TGTGCCAGCAGCCCTAAACGACAGATGAACACCGGGGAGCTGTTTTTT

clone_size: few
d_call: .
j_call: TRBJ2-3
v_call: TRBV5-1
cdr3_aa: CASSFFSSWSDTQYF
cdr3_nt: TGCGCCAGCAGCTTTTTCTCTAGTTGGTCAGATACGCAGTATTTT

clone_size: .
d_call: .
j_call: TRBJ1-5
v_call: TRBV20-1
cdr3_aa: CSASSGLDQPQHF
cdr3_nt: TGCAGTGCTAGTTCAGGGCTCGATCAGCCCCAGCATTTT

clone_size: many
d_call: TRBD1
j_call: TRBJ2-1
v_call: TRBV5-6
cdr3_aa: CASSIWGTGVNEQFF
cdr3_nt: TGTGCCAGCAGCATTTGGGGGACAGGGGTAAATGAGCAGTTCTTC

clone_size: many
d_call: .
j_call: TRBJ1-1
v_call: TRBV11-1
cdr3_aa: CASSLAEAFF
cdr3_nt: TGTGCCAGCAGCTTAGCTGAAGCTTTCTTT

clone_size: many
d_call: .
j_call: TRBJ2-1
v_call: TRBV12-3/TRBV12-4
cdr3_aa: CASSLDLFSSYNEQFF
cdr3_nt: TGTGCCAGCAGTTTAGATTTATTTAGCTCCTACAATGAGCAGTTCTTC

clone_size: many
d_call: TRBD2
j_call: TRBJ2-3
v_call: TRBV29-1
cdr3_aa: CSVELLAGGTDTQYF
cdr3_nt: TGCAGCGTTGAACTTCTAGCGGGGGGCACAGATACGCAGTATTTT

clone_size: few
d_call: TRBD2
j_call: TRBJ2-7
v_call: TRBV6-1
cdr3_aa: CASTAGLYYEQYF
cdr3_nt: TGTGCCAGCACAGCGGGGTTATATTACGAGCAGTACTTC

clone_size: few
d_call: .
j_call: TRBJ2-2
v_call: TRBV7-7
cdr3_aa: CAIGGWSGELFF
cdr3_nt: TGTGCTATAGGGGGTTGGTCCGGGGAGCTGTTTTTT

clone_size: few
d_call: .
j_call: TRBJ2-2
v_call: TRBV7-6
cdr3_aa: CASSLEAARNTGELFF
cdr3_nt: TGTGCCAGCAGCTTAGAAGCGGCCCGGAACACCGGGGAGCTGTTTTTT

clone_size: many
d_call: .
j_call: TRBJ2-3
v_call: TRBV12-3/TRBV12-4
cdr3_aa: CASSLSRGAARTDTQYF
cdr3_nt: TGTGCCAGCAGTTTAAGTCGAGGAGCGGCCCGCACAGATACGCAGTATTTT

clone_size: many
d_call: TRBD2
j_call: TRBJ2-2
v_call: TRBV4-2
cdr3_aa: CASSPGLAGGARTELFF
cdr3_nt: TGTGCCAGCAGCCCGGGACTAGCGGGAGGGGCAAGGACGGAGCTGTTTTTT

clone_size: .
d_call: .
j_call: TRBJ1-3
v_call: TRBV3-1
cdr3_aa: CASSQDSESGNTIYF
cdr3_nt: TGTGCCAGCAGCCAAGATAGTGAGTCTGGAAACACCATATATTTT

clone_size: many
d_call: TRBD2
j_call: TRBJ2-7
v_call: TRBV5-5
cdr3_aa: CASSVTSGYEQYF
cdr3_nt: TGTGCCAGCAGCGTAACTAGCGGCTACGAGCAGTACTTC

clone_size: many
d_call: .
j_call: TRBJ1-5
v_call: TRBV6-6
cdr3_aa: CASSYGGAGVSNQPQHF
cdr3_nt: TGTGCCAGCAGTTACGGGGGCGCAGGGGTGAGCAATCAGCCCCAGCATTTT

clone_size: many
d_call: TRBD1
j_call: TRBJ1-2
v_call: TRBV18
cdr3_aa: CASSVQPTGNFHGYTF
cdr3_nt: TGTGCCAGCTCCGTCCAACCGACAGGGAATTTCCATGGCTACACCTTC

clone_size: .
d_call: .
j_call: TRBJ2-1
v_call: TRBV5-1
cdr3_aa: CASSSSSTSYNEQFF
cdr3_nt: TGCGCCAGCAGCTCAAGTTCGACTAGTTACAATGAGCAGTTCTTC

clone_size: many
d_call: .
j_call: TRBJ2-1
v_call: TRBV12-3/TRBV12-4
cdr3_aa: CASSPKYGGYNEQFF
cdr3_nt: TGTGCCAGCAGCCCGAAGTATGGAGGATACAATGAGCAGTTCTTC

clone_size: .
d_call: TRBD2
j_call: TRBJ2-1
v_call: TRBV3-1
cdr3_aa: CASSRGLVSWEQFF
cdr3_nt: TGTGCCAGCAGCCGGGGACTAGTCTCTTGGGAGCAGTTCTTC

clone_size: .
d_call: .
j_call: TRBJ2-5
v_call: TRBV28
cdr3_aa: CASSSRGAETQYF
cdr3_nt: TGTGCCAGCAGTTCGAGGGGCGCAGAGACCCAGTACTTC

clone_size: many
d_call: TRBD2
j_call: TRBJ2-7
v_call: TRBV10-3
cdr3_aa: CAISDRSGGAEEQYF
cdr3_nt: TGTGCCATCAGTGACCGGAGCGGGGGGGCTGAAGAGCAGTACTTC

clone_size: many
d_call: .
j_call: TRBJ1-2
v_call: TRBV19
cdr3_aa: CASTGEGRNYGYTF
cdr3_nt: TGTGCCAGTACGGGAGAGGGCAGGAACTATGGCTACACCTTC

clone_size: few
d_call: TRBD1
j_call: TRBJ1-5
v_call: TRBV10-3
cdr3_aa: CAISKSTGGKEQPQHF
cdr3_nt: TGTGCCATCAGTAAAAGTACAGGGGGAAAAGAGCAGCCCCAGCATTTT

clone_size: many
d_call: TRBD1
j_call: TRBJ2-7
v_call: TRBV20-1
cdr3_aa: CSAPRGTGSYEQYF
cdr3_nt: TGCAGTGCCCCCCGAGGGACAGGGTCCTACGAGCAGTACTTC

clone_size: .
d_call: TRBD2
j_call: TRBJ2-1
v_call: TRBV5-1
cdr3_aa: CASSSGTSGYYNEQFF
cdr3_nt: TGCGCCAGCAGCTCGGGGACTAGCGGTTACTACAATGAGCAGTTCTTC

clone_size: .
d_call: .
j_call: TRBJ1-1
v_call: TRBV5-1
cdr3_aa: CASSFGRALNTEAFF
cdr3_nt: TGCGCCAGCAGCTTCGGGAGGGCCTTGAACACTGAAGCTTTCTTT

clone_size: many
d_call: TRBD2
j_call: TRBJ2-7
v_call: TRBV20-1
cdr3_aa: CSATERGASGEQYF
cdr3_nt: TGCAGTGCCACAGAGCGGGGGGCTTCGGGAGAGCAGTACTTC